What follows is one T cell receptor (beta chain) and its context. Its antigen is unidentified. There are 16 residues in the CDR3. Germline V lookup: CDR1 SGHNT, CDR2 YYREEE (reference sequence). Germline trimming cut 1 base from V and 4 bases from J; bases unmatched to any gene: 10. The data are from a study of radiotherapy plus CTLA-4 blockade in lung cancer. Sequencing used immunoSEQ multiplex PCR; TCRdb keeps in-frame clones, though not all of them. The data show tens of thousands of clones, with around four fifths seen just once and 6% to 8% held by the top ten. Findings and limits, study-wide: An expansion of tumor-derived TCR clones occurred in blood after radiotherapy plus ipilimumab. Alongside interferon-beta, early blood T cell clone dynamics were reportedly the best predictor of response.

The receptor's source is a human donor with non-small cell lung cancer who had stable disease on radiotherapy plus ipilimumab. Here the sequenced sample was peripheral blood, taken from a patient treated with radiotherapy plus ipilimumab. The chain joins TRBV5-4 to TRBJ2-5; 7 positions agree with TRBD2. This CDR3 reads CASSLISTSQAETQYF. The CDR3, as DNA: TGTGCCAGCAGCTTGATTTCGACTAGCCAGGCAGAGACCCAGTACTTC.